This T cell receptor (beta chain) was found in a study of blood T cell repertoires in COVID-19 (dated by TCRdb to about 2020). For the wider study: Samples covering the acute and convalescent phases of COVID-19 were provided by collaborators in the United States, Italy and Spain. Samples were obtained from the ongoing ImmuneRACE study (first 160 participants) and from some 1,300 subjects provided by 6 global collaborators. The repertoires were released in a freely available public database meant as a resource for research on the immune response to SARS-CoV-2. A de-identified subject ID, COVID-19 status, age in years and sex were almost always included in the sample metadata. The material from the prospective study consisted of cDNA or gDNA derived from T cells, B-cell-depleted T cells, or PBMCs. The dataset comprised deeply sampled blood TCRbeta repertoires from subjects exposed to, actively infected with, or recovered from COVID-19. Where available, HLA class I and class II types were obtained from metadata supplied by the sample provider rather than from assay-based typing.

Beyond this particular receptor, the publication reports: How much clinical and demographic metadata was included differed by source and by participant, and the metadata was provided uncurated.

TCRbeta CDR3 regions were amplified from genomic DNA by means of the immunoSEQ Assay, a bias-controlled multiplex PCR. The authors' analysis ran thus. Nucleated cell counts per sample were estimated from amplification of reference gene primers within the assay. To quantify the absolute abundance of each unique TCRbeta CDR3 rearrangement, sequence reads were collapsed and filtered. Productive Simpson clonality was computed per sample as the square root of Simpson's diversity index over productive rearrangements. TCRdb limited this immuneACCESS table to in-frame rearrangements with V and J called. A share of clones is missing; checked studies link under half to unresolved V genes, and the rest is unexplained. The V and J calls and clone size were taken over from that table, and D and trimming were inferred from the DNA. Here the sample has roughly 100,000 clones; 84% occur a single time. The leading ten clones occupy over 20% of the sample.

The count of this clone is one. It has no known antigen specificity. No quality values exist for individual bases; no much larger clone is one base distant. Collaborating institutions collected whole blood in K2EDTA tubes following their own protocols. For TCRbeta analysis, collaborators shipped samples as frozen whole blood, isolated PBMCs, or DNA extracted from either of those sample types. The sequencing input was peripheral blood. The TCR originated in a man aged 55-75 years with acute or convalescent COVID-19.

The DNA sequence is TGTGCCAGCAGCTTAAGTGTGGTACTAACCGCCTACGAGCAGTACTTC. It translates to CASSLSVVLTAYEQYF. This chain is built from TRBV7-3 and TRBJ2-7; a confident D gene designation cannot be given. V is shortened by 1 base, J by 2 bases, and the region joining them spans 15 bases. Per the germline V gene, SGHTA is the CDR1 and FQGTGA is the CDR2. CDR3 length: 16 amino acids, cysteine to phenylalanine. The read is trimmed to its CDR3 DNA, 48 bases read in frame from base 1.